This T cell receptor (beta chain) appears in the sequencing data of a study of CD8 T cells in ankylosing spondylitis. This clonotype turned up a few times. The CDR3 extends over 18 amino acids. Germline V gene data show CDR1 as MDHEN and CDR2 as SYDVKM. The V and J ends lost 7 bases and 3 bases respectively, with 25 bases between them. TCRdb re-derived calls from the 5' RACE reads in MiXCR, one entry per CDR3 protein. This sample carries about 240,000 distinct CDR3 sequences, roughly 8.6% of them seen once, and the ten largest clones take 6.8%. This TCR was sampled from a male donor with ankylosing spondylitis or in good health (not recorded which). The sequenced sample was blood, either unsorted or a sorted T cell fraction (not recorded which). The chain joins TRBV28 to TRBJ1-5; a weak D match, TRBD1 (5 bases). The CDR3 DNA sequence: TGTGCCAGCAACTGGGCAGGGAGGGGTCTTACGAACAATCAGCCCCAGCATTTT. Amino acids: CASNWAGRGLTNNQPQHF.